Below, one T cell receptor (beta chain) is given with its context. Germline CDR1 is SEHNR and CDR2 is FQNEAQ (reference sequence). J lost 4 bases, V lost 5 bases, and 9 bases had no gene match. This CDR3 is built from 15 residues. This sample was taken from a study of OX40 agonist ivuxolimab in advanced cancers. Study details: Ivuxolimab, an antibody acting as an agonist of OX40 (CD134), was used to treat patients.

Here immunoSEQ multiplex PCR was the method, and the copy in TCRdb shows in-frame clones only, minus some. The profile shows about 79,000 clones, roughly 94% of them singletons. The sample was CD4+ or CD8+ T cells sorted from blood, taken in a trial of the OX40 agonist ivuxolimab. This receptor was obtained from an adult with an advanced solid tumor such as melanoma, head and neck, liver or kidney cancer. The V call is TRBV7-9, the J call TRBJ2-5, with TRBD2 matching over 8 bases. The CDR3: CASSLTSGGRETQYF. The CDR3 coding sequence is TGTGCCAGCAGCCTGACTTCGGGGGGGCGAGAGACCCAGTACTTC.